The 20 T cell receptor beta chains in this list originate from one sample, sequenced in a study of cytomegalovirus exposure and HLA in healthy donors (dated by TCRdb to the late 2010s). The method behind the library was the immunoSEQ multiplex PCR assay. A mixture of 60 forward primers for TCR Vbeta segments and 13 reverse primers for TCR Jbeta segments was used in the multiplex PCR. TCRdb took over this immuneACCESS table, retaining in-frame rearrangements with V and J assigned. Such tables are incomplete; in checked studies, under half of the missing clones stem from an unresolved V gene, and the remainder is unexplained. For this sample there are 150,000 to 200,000 clones; 70% to 85% appear just once. Of the sample, around 1.2% is held by the ten largest clones. The source material was PBMCs. These receptors all stem from a girl aged 2 to 9 in good health and CMV-seropositive.

CDR3 sequence (DNA): TGTGCCAGCAGTCCACGACAGGCGTACTACAATGAGCAGTTCTTC. Its translation is CASSPRQAYYNEQFF. The chain combines TRBV27 with TRBJ2-1; tentatively, D is TRBD1 (6 bases). This CDR3 is built from 15 residues. Between the trimmed V and J ends, which lost 5 bases and 3 bases, there was a span of 14 bases. Germline CDR1 is MNHEY and CDR2 is SMNVEV (reference sequence).

The V gene is TRBV7-6, the J gene TRBJ2-1; TRBD2 matches at 9 bases. V lost 5 bases to trimming and J lost 6 bases; unmatched junction nucleotides: 8. The length of the CDR3 is 15 residues. The germline gives CDR1 SGHVS, CDR2 FNYEAQ. The CDR3 sequence is CASSTEREAINEQFF. CDR3 sequence (DNA): TGTGCCAGCAGCACCGAGCGGGAGGCTATCAATGAGCAGTTCTTC.

This rearrangement joins TRBV4-2 to TRBJ2-2, with 10 bases matching TRBD2. V lost 4 bases and J lost 6; bases outside the gene matches: 8. The CDR3 is made up of 16 amino acids. Germline CDR1 LGHNA, CDR2 YNFKEQ. CDR3 in amino acids: CASSRGLAEPPGELFF. The CDR3 DNA is TGTGCCAGCAGCCGAGGACTAGCGGAGCCCCCCGGGGAGCTGTTTTTT.

The chain joins TRBV19 to TRBJ1-1, with 7 bases aligning to TRBD1. Germline CDR1 is LNHDA and CDR2 is SQIVND (reference sequence). The length of the CDR3 is 14 residues. J gave up 6 bases and V 3 bases, and 7 bases lay outside the gene matches. This chain's CDR3 is CASSIQGVGAEAFF. The CDR3 bases are TGTGCCAGTAGTATTCAGGGGGTCGGGGCTGAAGCTTTCTTT. Full variable domain (outside the CDR3, taken from reference TRBV19 and TRBJ1-1): DGGITQSPKYLFRKEGQNVTLSCEQNLNHDAMYWYRQDPGQGLRLIYYSQIVNDFQKGDIAEGYSVSREKKESFPLTVTSAQKNPTAFYLCASSIQGVGAEAFFGQGTRLTVV.

The V call is TRBV7-3, the J call TRBJ2-3; a possible D gene is TRBD2 (5 bases). V shed 0 bases and J shed 0 bases, with 7 bases lying between them. The germline CDR1 and CDR2 sequences are SGHTA and FQGTGA. The CDR3 is 15 residues long. The CDR3 DNA reads TGTGCCAGCAGCTTAACGGGAGTGAGCACAGATACGCAGTATTTT. Translating it yields CASSLTGVSTDTQYF. Full variable domain (missing parts from reference TRBV7-3 and TRBJ2-3): GAGVSQTPSNKVTEKGKYVELRCDPISGHTALYWYRQSLGQGPEFLIYFQGTGAADDSGLPNDRFFAVRPEGSVSTLKIQRTERGDSAVYLCASSLTGVSTDTQYFGPGTRLTVL.

The chain has TRBV19 and TRBJ1-5; D may be TRBD1 (6 bases). CDR1 and CDR2 (germline): LNHDA, SQIVND (reference sequence). This CDR3 contains 15 residues. V dropped 5 bases and J dropped 3 bases, with 14 bases sitting between them. CDR3 in DNA: TGTGCCAGTAGTTGGGACACTAGATCCAATCAGCCCCAGCATTTT. Translating it yields CASSWDTRSNQPQHF.

This chain uses TRBV9 with TRBJ2-7; 8 bases map to TRBD1. From germline, CDR1 is SGDLS and CDR2 YYNGEE. V shed 8 bases, J shed 4 bases, and the junction held 8 bases outside the gene matches. The CDR3 covers 13 residues. The CDR3 DNA reads TGTGCCAGTGGGGCAGGGGGCTCATACGAGCAGTACTTC. The encoded protein is CASGAGGSYEQYF.

The chain links TRBV10-3 to TRBJ2-1; TRBD1 matches at 8 bases. This CDR3 is 16 amino acids long. The V and J ends lost 5 bases and 9 bases, in that order; junction bases with no gene match: 15. CDR1 is ENHRY and CDR2 is SYGVKD in the germline V gene. The CDR3 nucleotides read TGTGCCATCAGTACCGGACAGGGAGGACCTAGGGGTGAGCAGTTCTTC. Encoded protein: CAISTGQGGPRGEQFF.

The chain is built from TRBV2 and TRBJ2-3; no clear D gene. From germline, CDR1 is SNHLY and CDR2 FYNNEI. The CDR3 sequence is 16 residues long. The V and J ends lost 1 base and 3 bases respectively, with 14 bases between them. The DNA for the CDR3 is TGTGCCAGCAGTGAAGTTCCAGGAAGTTTGACAGATACGCAGTATTTT. It translates to CASSEVPGSLTDTQYF.

The CDR3 DNA sequence: TGCGCCAGCAGCCCTATTTCTCGAGGGGGCGCCGGGGAGCTGTTTTTT. This encodes CASSPISRGGAGELFF. This chain connects TRBV10-2 to TRBJ2-2, with 7 bases lining up with TRBD1. The CDR3 covers 16 residues. Looked up from germline, CDR1 is WSHSY and CDR2 is SAAADI. V lost 6 bases, J lost 6 bases, and 13 bases stayed unmatched.

This chain connects TRBV7-8 to TRBJ1-3, with D perhaps TRBD1 (6 bases). The CDR3 runs to 15 residues. Germline V CDR1 and CDR2: SGHVS, FQNEAQ. Trimming pared 5 bases from V and 3 bases from J, leaving 14 bases between. DNA of the CDR3: TGTGCCAGCAGCCGAAACAGGGTTGGTGGAAACACCATATATTTT. Translating it yields CASSRNRVGGNTIYF.

The V call is TRBV27, the J call TRBJ2-2; 10 nucleotides align to TRBD2. The trim removed 5 bases at V and 7 bases at J, leaving 10 bases unmatched. There are 16 residues in the CDR3. Germline V gives CDR1 MNHEY, CDR2 SMNVEV (reference sequence). CDR3 protein: CASSVLSGRGNGELFF. The CDR3 DNA sequence: TGTGCCAGCAGTGTTTTGAGCGGGAGGGGAAACGGGGAGCTGTTTTTT.

This clone came up once. This chain links TRBV6-4 with TRBJ1-2, with TRBD1 as a possible D gene (6 bases). The germline V gene encodes CDR1 MRHNA and CDR2 SNTAGT. Trimming removed 2 bases from V and 4 bases from J, with 14 bases in between. CDR3 length equals 15 residues. CDR3 loop: CASSDVPGRGYGYTF. CDR3 DNA: TGTGCCAGCAGTGACGTTCCCGGCAGGGGCTATGGCTACACCTTC.

The V gene is TRBV14, the J gene TRBJ1-6; D perhaps matches TRBD1 (6 bases). CDR3 length: 17 residues. Between the trimmed V and J ends, which lost 3 bases and 0 bases, there was a span of 12 bases. Germline assignment: CDR1 SGHDN and CDR2 FVKESK. The CDR3 DNA reads as TGTGCCAGCAGCCAGCACGGGGGGCGCTCCTATAATTCACCCCTCCACTTT. Protein product: CASSQHGGRSYNSPLHF.

This sequence joins TRBV6-1 and TRBJ1-2; no clear D. The CDR3 loop spans 13 amino acids. The V gene's germline CDR1 is MNHNS and CDR2 SASEGT. Between the trimmed V and J ends, which lost 6 bases and 4 bases, there was a span of 12 bases. The CDR3 protein is CASSPERSYGYTF. In DNA form, the CDR3 reads TGTGCCAGCAGCCCTGAGAGGAGCTATGGCTACACCTTC.

The chain links TRBV11-3 to TRBJ2-2, with 11 bases that match TRBD2. The V and J ends lost 6 bases and 6 bases, in that order; junction bases with no gene match: 6. The CDR3 consists of 15 residues. CDR1 is SGHNT and CDR2 is YENEEA in the germline V gene. In nucleotides, the CDR3 is TGTGCCAGCAGAGCTACTAGCGGGAGTTCCGGGGAGCTGTTTTTT. Amino acid sequence: CASRATSGSSGELFF.

The chain couples TRBV11-3 to TRBJ1-6; 7 positions match TRBD1. The junction had 8 bases not matched to a gene; V was cut back by 8 bases and J by 10 bases. Germline CDR1 reads SGHNT; CDR2 reads YENEEA. The CDR3 totals 13 residues. CDR3 in amino acids: CASSRGEGSPLHF. In DNA, the CDR3 is TGTGCCAGCTCCAGGGGGGAAGGATCACCCCTCCACTTT. The whole variable domain, remainder taken from reference TRBV11-3 and TRBJ1-6, is EAGVVQSPRYKIIEKKQPVAFWCNPISGHNTLYWYLQNLGQGPELLIRYENEEAVDDSQLPKDRFSAERLKGVDSTLKIQPAELGDSAVYLCASSRGEGSPLHFGNGTRLTVT.

This clone was picked up one time. The rearrangement uses TRBV9 and TRBJ2-1, with 12 bases matching TRBD2. The CDR3 consists of 17 residues. Germline CDR1 and CDR2: SGDLS and YYNGEE. Germline trimming cut 3 bases from V and 8 bases from J; bases unmatched to any gene: 12. The CDR3 coding sequence is TGTGCCAGCAGCGCAACCAAGACTAGCGGGAGATTTTATGAGCAGTTCTTC. Amino acids: CASSATKTSGRFYEQFF.

The chain joins TRBV4-2 to TRBJ2-2; 7 nucleotides line up with TRBD2. V was pared by 4 bases and J by 3 bases, with 8 bases of the junction left unmatched. This CDR3 has 16 residues. Germline values: CDR1 LGHNA, CDR2 YNFKEQ. CDR3 DNA sequence: TGTGCCAGCAGCCCCGTGGGACTACTTGACACCGGGGAGCTGTTTTTT. As protein: CASSPVGLLDTGELFF.

The chain employs TRBV18 and TRBJ1-1; D unresolved. V lost 1 base and J lost 3, with 12 bases in between. The length of the CDR3 is 15 residues. Per germline, CDR1 KGHSH and CDR2 LQKENI. The DNA of the CDR3 is TGTGCCAGCTCACCACAGGCCTGGCGGGACACTGAAGCTTTCTTT. It specifies CASSPQAWRDTEAFF.